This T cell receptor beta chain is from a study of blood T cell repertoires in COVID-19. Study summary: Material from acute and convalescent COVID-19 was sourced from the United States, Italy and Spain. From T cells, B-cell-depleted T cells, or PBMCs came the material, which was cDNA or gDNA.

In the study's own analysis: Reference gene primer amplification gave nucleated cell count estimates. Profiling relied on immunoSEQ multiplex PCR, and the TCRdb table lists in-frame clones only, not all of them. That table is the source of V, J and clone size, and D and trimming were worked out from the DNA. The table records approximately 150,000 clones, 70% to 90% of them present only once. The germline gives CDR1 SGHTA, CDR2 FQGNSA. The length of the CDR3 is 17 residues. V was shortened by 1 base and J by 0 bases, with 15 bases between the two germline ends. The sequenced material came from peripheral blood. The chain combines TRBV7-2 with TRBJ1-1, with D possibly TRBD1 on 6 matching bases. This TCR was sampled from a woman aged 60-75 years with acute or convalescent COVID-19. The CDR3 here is CASSLVLGQRMNTEAFF. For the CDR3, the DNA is TGTGCCAGCAGCTTAGTATTAGGACAGCGCATGAACACTGAAGCTTTCTTT.